These T cell receptor beta chains were read from a single sample in a study of blood T cell repertoires in COVID-19. Some clones are missing from TCRdb's copy, which holds only in-frame ones; the method was immunoSEQ multiplex PCR. The sample yields around 320,000 clones, 70% to 90% seen once. Sequencing input: peripheral blood. The receptors originated from a young woman who had recovered from COVID-19. CDR3s leave out the opening cysteine and the closing phenylalanine or tryptophan. Fields, in order: V gene, J gene, CDR3 protein.

>TRBV9|TRBJ2-7
ASSAGQQYEQY
>TRBV4-1|TRBJ1-5
ASSQDIQGRQPQH
>TRBV19|TRBJ2-5
ASSVTGRGETQY
>TRBV7-2|TRBJ2-2
ASSLVGGTGGVELF
>TRBV6-6|TRBJ2-3
ASSPATGGSDTQY
>TRBV21-1|TRBJ2-6
ASSKFAGAGSGANVLT
>TRBV7-8|TRBJ1-2
ASSNDRSNYGYT
>TRBV20-1|TRBJ1-5
SASRTFNQPQH
>TRBV4-2|TRBJ2-2
ASSQVQGQGSGELF
>TRBV5-1|TRBJ2-3
ASSTTGGDTQY
>TRBV5-1|TRBJ2-2
ASSFFLGQGRAGELF
>TRBV10-3|TRBJ2-7
AISESYGASYEQY
>TRBV5-8|TRBJ1-2
ASSFGQHGYT
>TRBV30|TRBJ1-5
AWSVGLTGSQPQH
>TRBV28|TRBJ1-2
ASSLTGGNGYT
>TRBV12-2|TRBJ2-7
ASRFHKGTYEQY
>TRBV6-5|TRBJ1-4
ASGYRTTNEKLF
>TRBV9|TRBJ2-7
ASSVETGFGYEQY
>TRBV14|TRBJ2-1
ASSQSRASLEQF
>TRBV28|TRBJ2-7
ASSSGTSGGRHEQY
>TRBV4-1|TRBJ1-6
ASSQVAVSASLH
>TRBV5-1|TRBJ2-3
ASSFEGTQY
>TRBV6-5|TRBJ2-1
ASSYTWTGDNEQF
>TRBV2|TRBJ1-4
ASRRDSRLF
>TRBV28|TRBJ2-5
ASSFSERHQETQY
>TRBV6-2/TRBV6-3|TRBJ1-2
ASSTRGFDYGYT
>TRBV2|TRBJ2-5
ASSASGGGRETQY
>TRBV19|TRBJ1-5
ASSIPGADQPQH
>TRBV5-1|TRBJ1-5
ASSLAGDQPQH
>TRBV29-1|TRBJ2-1
SVCPGTGVDEQF
>TRBV6-5|TRBJ2-3
ASSNRQGLDTQY
>TRBV3-1/TRBV3-2|TRBJ2-7
ASSQLDTYYEQY
>TRBV14|TRBJ2-7
ASSRRRASNEQY
>TRBV24-1|TRBJ2-1
ATSDPDSTYNEQF
>TRBV19|TRBJ2-2
ASSTDRGVGELF
>TRBV28|TRBJ1-2
ASSYEGSGYT
>TRBV19|TRBJ1-5
ARLSRDTSIDSNQPQH
>TRBV12-3/TRBV12-4|TRBJ1-2
ASSPTWQGYT
>TRBV20-1|TRBJ2-1
SPGMGDEQF
>TRBV19|TRBJ2-7
ASSTDRASYEQY
>TRBV7-9|TRBJ1-5
ASSPSGTDYQPQH